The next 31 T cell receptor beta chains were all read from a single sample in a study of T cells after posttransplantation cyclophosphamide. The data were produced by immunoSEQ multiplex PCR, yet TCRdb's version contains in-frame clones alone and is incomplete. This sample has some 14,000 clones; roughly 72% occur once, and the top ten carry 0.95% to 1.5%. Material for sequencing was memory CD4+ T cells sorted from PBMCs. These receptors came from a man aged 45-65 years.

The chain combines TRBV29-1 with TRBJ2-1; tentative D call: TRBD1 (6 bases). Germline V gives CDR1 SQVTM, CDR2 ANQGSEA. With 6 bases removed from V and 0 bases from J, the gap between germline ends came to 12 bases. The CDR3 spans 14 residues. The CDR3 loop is CSVPGQSSYNEQFF. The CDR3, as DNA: TGCAGCGTACCCGGACAGTCCTCCTACAATGAGCAGTTCTTC.

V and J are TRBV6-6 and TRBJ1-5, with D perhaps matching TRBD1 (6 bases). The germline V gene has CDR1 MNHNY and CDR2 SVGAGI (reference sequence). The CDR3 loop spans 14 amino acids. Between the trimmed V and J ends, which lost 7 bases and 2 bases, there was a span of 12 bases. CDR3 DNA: TGTGCCAGCAAGGGGGGGGCAGGCAATCAGCCCCAGCATTTT. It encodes CASKGGAGNQPQHF.

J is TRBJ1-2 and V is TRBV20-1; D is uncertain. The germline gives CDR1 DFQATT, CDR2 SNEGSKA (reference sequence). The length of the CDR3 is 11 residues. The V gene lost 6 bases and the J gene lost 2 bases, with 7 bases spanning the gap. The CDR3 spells CSAFLNYGYTF. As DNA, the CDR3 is TGCAGTGCGTTCCTAAACTATGGCTACACCTTC.

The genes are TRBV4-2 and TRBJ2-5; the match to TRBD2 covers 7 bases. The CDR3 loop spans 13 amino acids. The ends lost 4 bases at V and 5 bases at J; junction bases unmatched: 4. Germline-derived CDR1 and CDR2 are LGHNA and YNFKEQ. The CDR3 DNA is TGTGCCAGCAGCCTCCAGGGAGGGGAGACCCAGTACTTC. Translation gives CASSLQGGETQYF.

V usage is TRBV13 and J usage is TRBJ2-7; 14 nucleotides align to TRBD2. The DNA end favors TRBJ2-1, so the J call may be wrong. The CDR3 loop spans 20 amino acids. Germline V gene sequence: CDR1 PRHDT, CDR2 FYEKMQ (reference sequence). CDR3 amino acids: CASSPGLAGGPASSYNEQFF. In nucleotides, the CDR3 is TGTGCCAGCAGCCCCGGACTAGCGGGGGGACCTGCCAGCTCCTACAATGAGCAGTTCTTC.

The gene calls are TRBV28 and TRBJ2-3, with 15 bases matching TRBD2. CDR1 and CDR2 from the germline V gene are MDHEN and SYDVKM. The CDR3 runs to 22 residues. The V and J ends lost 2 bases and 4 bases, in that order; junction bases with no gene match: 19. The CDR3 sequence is CASSLRSLKGLAGGPPPDTQYF. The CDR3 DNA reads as TGTGCCAGCAGTTTACGGTCACTAAAAGGACTAGCGGGAGGGCCTCCCCCAGATACGCAGTATTTT.

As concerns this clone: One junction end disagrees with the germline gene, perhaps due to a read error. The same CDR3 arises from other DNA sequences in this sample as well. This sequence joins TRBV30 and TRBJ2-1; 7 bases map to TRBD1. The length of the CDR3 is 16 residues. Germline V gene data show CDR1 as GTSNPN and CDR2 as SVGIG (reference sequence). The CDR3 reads CAWSVNWGQLNNEQFF. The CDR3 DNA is TGTGCCTGGAGTGTAAATTGGGGACAGCTGAACAATGAGCAATTCTTC. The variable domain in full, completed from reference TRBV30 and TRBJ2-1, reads SQTIHQWPATLVQPVGSPLSLECTVEGTSNPNLYWYRQAAGRGLQLLFYSVGIGQISSEVPQNLSASRPQDRQFILSSKKLLLSDSGFYLCAWSVNWGQLNNEQFFGPGTRLTVL.

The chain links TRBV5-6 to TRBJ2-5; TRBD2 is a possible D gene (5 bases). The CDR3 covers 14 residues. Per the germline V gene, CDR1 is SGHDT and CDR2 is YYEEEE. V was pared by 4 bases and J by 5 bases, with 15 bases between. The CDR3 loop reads CASSKVPEEETQYF. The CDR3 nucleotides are TGTGCCAGCAGCAAGGTGCCGGAGGAGGAGACCCAGTACTTC. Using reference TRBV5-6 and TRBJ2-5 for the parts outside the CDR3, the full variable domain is DAGVTQSPTHLIKTRGQQVTLRCSPKSGHDTVSWYQQALGQGPQFIFQYYEEEERQRGNFPDRFSGHQFPNYSSELNVNALLLGDSALYLCASSKVPEEETQYFGPGTRLLVL.

Written as DNA, the CDR3 is TGTGCCAGCAGCTACGGACAGCAAGTTTCACCCCTCCACTTT. Encoded protein: CASSYGQQVSPLHF. V is TRBV7-9 and J is TRBJ1-6; maybe TRBD1 (6 bases). CDR3 length: 14 amino acids. CDR1 is SEHNR, CDR2 FQNEAQ, per germline (reference sequence). The germline V and J ends were trimmed by 4 bases and 9 bases, with 13 bases remaining between them.

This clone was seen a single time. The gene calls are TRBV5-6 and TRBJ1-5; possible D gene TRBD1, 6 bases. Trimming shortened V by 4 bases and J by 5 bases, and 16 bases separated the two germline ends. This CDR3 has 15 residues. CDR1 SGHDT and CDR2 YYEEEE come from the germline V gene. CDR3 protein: CASSRSGVDYQPQHF. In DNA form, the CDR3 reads TGTGCCAGCAGCCGGTCAGGGGTGGATTATCAGCCCCAGCATTTT.

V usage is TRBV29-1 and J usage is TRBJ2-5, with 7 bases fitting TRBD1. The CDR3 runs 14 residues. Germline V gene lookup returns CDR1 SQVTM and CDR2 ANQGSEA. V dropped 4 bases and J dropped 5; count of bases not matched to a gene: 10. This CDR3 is CSVGHRGGLETQYF. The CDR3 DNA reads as TGCAGCGTTGGCCACAGGGGTGGTCTGGAGACCCAGTACTTC.

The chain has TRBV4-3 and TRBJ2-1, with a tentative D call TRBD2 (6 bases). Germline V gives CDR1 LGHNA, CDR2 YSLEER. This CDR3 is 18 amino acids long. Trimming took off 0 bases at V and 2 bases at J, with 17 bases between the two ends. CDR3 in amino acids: CASSQDLGGVGPYNEQFF. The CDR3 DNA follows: TGCGCCAGCAGCCAAGATCTGGGAGGCGTTGGACCCTACAATGAGCAGTTCTTC.

As DNA, the CDR3 is TGTGCCAGCAGTTATAGCAGGGGGACTGAAGCTTTCTTT. Its protein product is CASSYSRGTEAFF. The chain uses TRBV6-6 and TRBJ1-1, with TRBD1 matching over 7 bases. V gave up 3 bases and J gave up 5 bases; unmatched junction bases: 3. This CDR3 is built from 13 residues. Germline-derived CDR1 and CDR2 are MNHNY and SVGAGI (reference sequence).

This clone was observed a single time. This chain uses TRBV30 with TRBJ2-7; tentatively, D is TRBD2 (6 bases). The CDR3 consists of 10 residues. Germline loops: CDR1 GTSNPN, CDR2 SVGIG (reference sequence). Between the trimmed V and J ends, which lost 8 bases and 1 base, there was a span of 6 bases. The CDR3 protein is CAGGSYEQYF. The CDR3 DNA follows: TGTGCCGGAGGGTCCTACGAGCAGTACTTC.

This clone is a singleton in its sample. This chain's CDR3 is CASRGSSGGAGRETQYF. DNA of the CDR3: TGCGCCAGCAGGGGATCAAGCGGGGGGGCAGGGAGAGAGACCCAGTACTTC. V is TRBV5-1 and J is TRBJ2-5, with 10 positions matching TRBD2. V lost 5 bases and J lost 4; bases outside the gene matches: 14. The germline gives CDR1 SGHRS, CDR2 YFSETQ. The CDR3 has 17 residues.

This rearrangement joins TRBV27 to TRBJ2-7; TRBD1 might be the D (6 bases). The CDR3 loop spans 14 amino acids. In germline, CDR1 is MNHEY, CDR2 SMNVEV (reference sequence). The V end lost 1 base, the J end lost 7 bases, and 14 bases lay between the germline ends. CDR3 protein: CASSLYPGAWEQYF. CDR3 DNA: TGTGCCAGCAGTTTATACCCAGGGGCTTGGGAGCAGTACTTC.

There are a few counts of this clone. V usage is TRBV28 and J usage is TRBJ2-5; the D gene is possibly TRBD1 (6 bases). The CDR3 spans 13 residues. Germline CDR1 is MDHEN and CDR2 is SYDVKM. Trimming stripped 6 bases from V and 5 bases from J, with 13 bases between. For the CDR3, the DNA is TGTGCCAGCAGATTCTTGGGGGCGGAGACCCAGTACTTC. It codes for CASRFLGAETQYF.

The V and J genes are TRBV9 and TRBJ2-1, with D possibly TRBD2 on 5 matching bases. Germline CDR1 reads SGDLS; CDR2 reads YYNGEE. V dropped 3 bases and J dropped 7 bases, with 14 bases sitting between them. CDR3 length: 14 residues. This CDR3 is CASSADGGSNEQFF. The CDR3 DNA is TGTGCCAGCAGCGCCGATGGAGGATCAAATGAGCAGTTCTTC.

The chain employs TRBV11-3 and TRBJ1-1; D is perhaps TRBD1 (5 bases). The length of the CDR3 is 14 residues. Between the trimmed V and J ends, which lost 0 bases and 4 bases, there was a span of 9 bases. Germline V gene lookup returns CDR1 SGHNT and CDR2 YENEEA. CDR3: CASSLDTGGTEAFF. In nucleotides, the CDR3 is TGTGCCAGCAGCTTAGACACCGGGGGCACTGAAGCTTTCTTT.

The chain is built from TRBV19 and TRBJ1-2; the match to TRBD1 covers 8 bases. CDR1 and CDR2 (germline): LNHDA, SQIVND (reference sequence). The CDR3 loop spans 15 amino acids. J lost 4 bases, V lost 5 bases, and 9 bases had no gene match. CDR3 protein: CASSEVTGDVYGYTF. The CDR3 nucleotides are TGTGCCAGTAGTGAGGTGACAGGGGACGTCTATGGCTACACCTTC. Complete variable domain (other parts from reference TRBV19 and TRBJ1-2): DGGITQSPKYLFRKEGQNVTLSCEQNLNHDAMYWYRQDPGQGLRLIYYSQIVNDFQKGDIAEGYSVSREKKESFPLTVTSAQKNPTAFYLCASSEVTGDVYGYTFGSGTRLTVV.

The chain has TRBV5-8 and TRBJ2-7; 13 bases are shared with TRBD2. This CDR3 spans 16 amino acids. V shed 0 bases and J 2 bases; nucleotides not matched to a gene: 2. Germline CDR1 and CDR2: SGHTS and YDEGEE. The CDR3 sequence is CASSLGLAGGTYEQYF. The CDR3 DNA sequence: TGTGCCAGCAGCTTGGGACTAGCGGGAGGTACCTACGAGCAGTACTTC.

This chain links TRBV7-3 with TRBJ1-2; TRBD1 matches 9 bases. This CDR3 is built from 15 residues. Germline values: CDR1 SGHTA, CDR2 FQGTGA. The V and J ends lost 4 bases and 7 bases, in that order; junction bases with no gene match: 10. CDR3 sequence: CASSSPGQGVFGYTF. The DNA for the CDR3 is TGTGCCAGCAGCTCACCGGGACAGGGAGTCTTTGGCTACACCTTC.

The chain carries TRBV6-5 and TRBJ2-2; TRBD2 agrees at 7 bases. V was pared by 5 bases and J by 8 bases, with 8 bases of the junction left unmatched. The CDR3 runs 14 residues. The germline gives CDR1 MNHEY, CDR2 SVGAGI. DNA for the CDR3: TGTGCCAGCAGTGAAAAGGGGAGGGTTGGGGAGCTGTTTTTT. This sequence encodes CASSEKGRVGELFF.

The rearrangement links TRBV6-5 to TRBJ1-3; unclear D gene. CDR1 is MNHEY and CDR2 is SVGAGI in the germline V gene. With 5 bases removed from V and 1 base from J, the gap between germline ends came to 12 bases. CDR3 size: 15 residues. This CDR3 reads CASSPNTDSGNTIYF. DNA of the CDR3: TGTGCCAGCAGTCCCAACACAGATTCTGGAAACACCATATATTTT.

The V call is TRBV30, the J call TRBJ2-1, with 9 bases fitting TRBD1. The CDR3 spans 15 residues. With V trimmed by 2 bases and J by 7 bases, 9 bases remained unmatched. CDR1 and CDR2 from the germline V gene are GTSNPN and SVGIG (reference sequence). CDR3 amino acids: CAWSPGTGFANEQFF. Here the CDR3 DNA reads TGTGCCTGGAGTCCCGGGACAGGGTTTGCGAATGAGCAGTTCTTC.

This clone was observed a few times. The DNA for the CDR3 is TGTGCCAGCAGCCAAGATTTGACGCCTTCTTCTAGCACCATATATTTT. Translation gives CASSQDLTPSSSTIYF. This chain links TRBV4-2 with TRBJ1-3; D is unresolved. This CDR3 comprises 16 residues. V lost 0 bases and J lost 9, with 18 bases in between. Germline-derived CDR1 and CDR2 are LGHNA and YNFKEQ.

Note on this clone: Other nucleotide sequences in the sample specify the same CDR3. CDR3 sequence: CASSSEGWQPQHF. DNA for the CDR3: TGTGCCAGCAGTTCAGAGGGCTGGCAGCCCCAGCATTTT. V gene TRBV6-6 combines with J gene TRBJ1-5; no reliable D call. Trimming took 4 bases from V and 7 from J, leaving 11 bases between them. The CDR3 is 13 residues long. Germline assignment: CDR1 MNHNY and CDR2 SVGAGI (reference sequence).

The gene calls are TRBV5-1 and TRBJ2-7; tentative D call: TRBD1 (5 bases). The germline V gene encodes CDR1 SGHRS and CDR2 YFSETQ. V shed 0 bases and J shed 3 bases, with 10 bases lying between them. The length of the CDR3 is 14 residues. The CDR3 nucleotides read TGCGCCAGCAGCTTGGGGCAGGACATCTACGAGCAGTACTTC. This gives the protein CASSLGQDIYEQYF.

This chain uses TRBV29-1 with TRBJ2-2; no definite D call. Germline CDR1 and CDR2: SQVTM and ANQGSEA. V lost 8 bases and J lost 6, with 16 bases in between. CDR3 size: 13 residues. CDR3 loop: CSSSYGLSGELFF. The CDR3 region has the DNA TGCAGCTCGTCTTATGGGCTCTCCGGGGAGCTGTTTTTT.

For the CDR3, the DNA is TGTGCCAGCAGCCAGGGGAACACTGAAGCTTTCTTT. This codes for CASSQGNTEAFF. V gene TRBV7-3 combines with J gene TRBJ1-1; possibly TRBD1 for D (5 bases). Trimming removed 5 bases at V and 1 base at J, with 5 bases between. The CDR3 extends over 12 amino acids. Germline-derived CDR1 and CDR2 are SGHTA and FQGTGA.

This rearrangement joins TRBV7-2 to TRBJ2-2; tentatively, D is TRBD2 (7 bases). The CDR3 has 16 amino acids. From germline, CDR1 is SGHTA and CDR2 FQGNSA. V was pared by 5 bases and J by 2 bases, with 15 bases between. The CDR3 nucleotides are TGTGCCAGCAGCCCGCGGGGGCCGACCAACACCGGGGAGCTGTTTTTT. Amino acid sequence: CASSPRGPTNTGELFF. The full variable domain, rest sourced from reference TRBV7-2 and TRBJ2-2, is GAGVSQSPSNKVTEKGKDVELRCDPISGHTALYWYRQSLGQGLEFLIYFQGNSAPDKSGLPSDRFSAERTGGSVSTLTIQRTQQEDSAVYLCASSPRGPTNTGELFFGEGSRLTVL.